This T cell receptor beta chain was observed in a study of HIV-infected patients and healthy controls. Study-wide points: Healthy controls shared more CDR3 sequences between individuals than HIV-infected patients did. When repertoires were size-matched, rare events in HIV-infected data became overweighted. In healthy controls, MAIT alpha CDR3s were common; in HIV+ repertoires, severely depleted.

This clonotype was picked up a small number of times. Its antigen is not known. Around 530 ng RNA was reverse transcribed with alpha and beta constant-region primers. Separate chain-specific third strand synthesis with multiplexing indices produced the alpha and beta libraries. TCRdb reanalysed the 5' RACE reads using MiXCR and keeps one entry per CDR3 protein. The sample lists about 15,000 distinct CDR3 sequences; less than 15% were seen once. Trimming took off 8 bases at V and 8 bases at J, with 13 bases between the two ends. CDR3 length: 12 amino acids. Germline CDR1 is MNHNS and CDR2 is SASEGT. Follow-up blood was drawn about 14 weeks, roughly three months, after antiretroviral therapy began. Whole blood was used without fractionation, so all unsorted peripheral T cells were included. An approximately 2.6 ml peripheral blood sample was taken for RNA.

The input for sequencing was blood, taken during antiretroviral therapy. The chain combines TRBV6-1 with TRBJ1-5; no clear D. The TCR sequence derives from an adult with HIV infection. The donor label of this sample is uncertain. CDR3 sequence reads: CASSRPREPQHF. In DNA form, the CDR3 reads TGTGCCAGCTCCAGGCCAAGGGAGCCCCAGCATTTT.